Sequencing of this T cell receptor (beta chain) was carried out in a study of long-term antiretroviral therapy in people with HIV. Trimming removed 0 bases at V and 2 bases at J, with 5 bases between. Germline V gene lookup returns CDR1 SGHNT and CDR2 YYREEE (reference sequence). There are 14 residues in the CDR3. The immunoSEQ assay was v3.0, run at survey level. Sequenced by immunoSEQ multiplex PCR; TCRdb stores in-frame clones only, minus some. In the table there are 16,000 or so clones, just over 75% of which are singletons. The receptor was derived from a middle-aged man with HIV. The source was unsorted PBMCs, collected 2.1 years after starting antiretroviral therapy. The chain uses TRBV5-4 and TRBJ1-4, with D hard to call. The DNA for the CDR3 is TGTGCCAGCAGCTTGGGGGAGACTAATGAAAAACTGTTTTTT. This codes for CASSLGETNEKLFF.